The subject of this entry is one T cell receptor (beta chain). These data come from a study of regulatory T cells in long-lasting Graves disease. The V gene lost 9 bases and the J gene lost 1 base, with 12 bases spanning the gap. The CDR3 is made up of 13 amino acids. Germline assignment: CDR1 LNHDA and CDR2 SQIVND (reference sequence). This sample's time point: persistent/refractory GD, antithyroid drugs over 5 years with positive TRAb. Extracted RNA from PBMCs served as the source of the TCR library. Libraries of TCR beta came from iRepertoire HTBI primers plus Arm-PCR of CDR3 regions. In TCRdb, the multiplex PCR reads were re-called with MiXCR into one record per CDR3 protein. The sample contains 400,000 to 600,000 distinct CDR3 sequences, roughly 21% of which appear only once.

This sequence was found in a female donor with Graves disease. This sequence joins TRBV19 and TRBJ2-5; no clear D. This material consisted of peripheral blood mononuclear cells (PBMCs), taken when the disease was refractory, from a patient treated with antithyroid drugs. CDR3 in amino acids: CASAGRTQETQYF. CDR3 DNA sequence: TGTGCCAGCGCAGGACGGACCCAAGAGACCCAGTACTTC.